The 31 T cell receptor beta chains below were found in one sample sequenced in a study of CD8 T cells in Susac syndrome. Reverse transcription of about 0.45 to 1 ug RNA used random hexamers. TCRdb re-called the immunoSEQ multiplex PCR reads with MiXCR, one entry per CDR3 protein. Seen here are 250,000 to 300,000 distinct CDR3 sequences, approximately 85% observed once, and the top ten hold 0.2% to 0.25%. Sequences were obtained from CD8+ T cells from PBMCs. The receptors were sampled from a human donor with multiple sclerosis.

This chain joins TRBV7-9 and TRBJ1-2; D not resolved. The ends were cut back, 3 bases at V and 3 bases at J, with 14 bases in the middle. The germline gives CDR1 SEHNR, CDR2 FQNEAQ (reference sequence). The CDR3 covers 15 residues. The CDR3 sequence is CASSLGLGGHYGYTF. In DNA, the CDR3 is TGTGCCAGCAGCTTGGGCTTGGGTGGTCACTATGGCTACACCTTC.

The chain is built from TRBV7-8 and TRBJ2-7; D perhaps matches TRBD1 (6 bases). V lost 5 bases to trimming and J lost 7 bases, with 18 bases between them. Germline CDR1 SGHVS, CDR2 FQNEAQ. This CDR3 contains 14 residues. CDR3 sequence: CASSHPTGPGEQYF. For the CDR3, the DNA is TGTGCCAGCAGCCACCCGACAGGTCCCGGGGAGCAGTACTTC.

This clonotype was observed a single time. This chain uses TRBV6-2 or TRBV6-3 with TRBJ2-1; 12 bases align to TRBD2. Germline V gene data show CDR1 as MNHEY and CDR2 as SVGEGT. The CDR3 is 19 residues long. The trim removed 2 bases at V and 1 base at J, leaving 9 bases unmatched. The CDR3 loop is CASSYEARTSGRSYNEQFF. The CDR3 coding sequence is TGTGCCAGCAGTTACGAAGCCCGCACTAGCGGGAGGTCCTACAATGAGCAGTTCTTC.

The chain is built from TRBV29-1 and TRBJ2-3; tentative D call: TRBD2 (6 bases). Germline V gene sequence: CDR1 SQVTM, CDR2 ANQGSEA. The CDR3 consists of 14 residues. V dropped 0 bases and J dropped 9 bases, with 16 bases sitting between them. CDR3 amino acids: CSVEDRGIPETQYF. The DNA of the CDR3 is TGCAGCGTTGAAGATCGGGGGATTCCTGAGACGCAGTATTTT.

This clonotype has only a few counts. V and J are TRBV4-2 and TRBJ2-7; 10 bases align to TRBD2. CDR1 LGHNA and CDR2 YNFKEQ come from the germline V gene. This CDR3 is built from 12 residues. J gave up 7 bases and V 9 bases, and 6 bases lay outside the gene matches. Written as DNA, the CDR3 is TGTGCCAGGCCACTAGCGGGGCTGGAGCAGTACTTC. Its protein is CARPLAGLEQYF.

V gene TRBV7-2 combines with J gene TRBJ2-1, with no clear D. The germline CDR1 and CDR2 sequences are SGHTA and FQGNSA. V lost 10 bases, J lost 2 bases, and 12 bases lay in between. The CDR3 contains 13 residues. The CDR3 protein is CATNGPAYNEQFF. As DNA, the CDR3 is TGTGCCACCAACGGTCCAGCCTACAATGAGCAGTTCTTC.

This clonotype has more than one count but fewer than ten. The CDR3 region has the DNA TGTGCCAGTAGTATTTTAGGGAACACCGGGGAGCTGTTTTTT. This encodes CASSILGNTGELFF. The chain joins TRBV19 to TRBJ2-2; D remains ambiguous. The CDR3 consists of 14 residues. Trimming took off 3 bases at V and 1 base at J, with 6 bases between the two ends. The germline V gene has CDR1 LNHDA and CDR2 SQIVND (reference sequence).

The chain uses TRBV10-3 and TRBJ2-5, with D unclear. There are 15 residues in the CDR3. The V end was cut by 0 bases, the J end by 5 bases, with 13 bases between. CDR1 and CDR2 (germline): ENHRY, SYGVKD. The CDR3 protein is CAISESAGTVETQYF. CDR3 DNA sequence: TGTGCCATCAGTGAGTCAGCAGGTACCGTCGAGACCCAGTACTTC.

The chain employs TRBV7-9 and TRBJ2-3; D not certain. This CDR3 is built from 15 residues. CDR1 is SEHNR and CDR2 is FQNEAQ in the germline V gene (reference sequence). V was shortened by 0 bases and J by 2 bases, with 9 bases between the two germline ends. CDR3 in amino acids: CASSLAQINTDTQYF. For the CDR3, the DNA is TGTGCCAGCAGCTTAGCACAGATCAACACAGATACGCAGTATTTT.

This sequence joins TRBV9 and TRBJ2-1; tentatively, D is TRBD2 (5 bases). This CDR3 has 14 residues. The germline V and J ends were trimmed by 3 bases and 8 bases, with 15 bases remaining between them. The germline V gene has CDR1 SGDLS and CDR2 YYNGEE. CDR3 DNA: TGTGCCAGCAGCGCAGACTATCTGGTCGATGAGCAGTTCTTC. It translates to CASSADYLVDEQFF.

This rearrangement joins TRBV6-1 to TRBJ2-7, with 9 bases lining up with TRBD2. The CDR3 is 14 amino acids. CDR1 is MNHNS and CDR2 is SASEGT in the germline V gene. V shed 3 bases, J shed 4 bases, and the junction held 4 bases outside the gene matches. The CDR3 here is CASSDSSGRYEQYF. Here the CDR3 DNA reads TGTGCCAGCAGTGATAGTAGCGGGAGATACGAGCAGTACTTC.

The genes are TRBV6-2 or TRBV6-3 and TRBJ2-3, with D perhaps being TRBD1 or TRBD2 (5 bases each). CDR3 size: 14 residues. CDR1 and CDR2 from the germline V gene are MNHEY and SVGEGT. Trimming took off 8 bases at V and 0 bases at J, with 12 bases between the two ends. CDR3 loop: CASYKGTSTDTQYF. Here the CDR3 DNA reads TGTGCCAGCTATAAGGGGACCAGCACAGATACGCAGTATTTT.

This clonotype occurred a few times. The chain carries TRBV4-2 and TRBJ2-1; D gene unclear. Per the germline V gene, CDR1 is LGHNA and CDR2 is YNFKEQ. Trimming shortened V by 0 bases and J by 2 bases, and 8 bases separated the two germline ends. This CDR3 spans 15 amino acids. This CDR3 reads CASSQEYGPYNEQFF. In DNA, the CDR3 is TGTGCCAGCAGCCAAGAATACGGACCCTACAATGAGCAGTTCTTC.

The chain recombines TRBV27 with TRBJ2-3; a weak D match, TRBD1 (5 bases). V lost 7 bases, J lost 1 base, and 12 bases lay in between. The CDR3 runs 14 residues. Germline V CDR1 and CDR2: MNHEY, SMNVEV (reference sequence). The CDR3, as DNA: TGTGCCAGCACCGCGGTAGGGGGCACAGATACGCAGTATTTT. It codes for CASTAVGGTDTQYF.

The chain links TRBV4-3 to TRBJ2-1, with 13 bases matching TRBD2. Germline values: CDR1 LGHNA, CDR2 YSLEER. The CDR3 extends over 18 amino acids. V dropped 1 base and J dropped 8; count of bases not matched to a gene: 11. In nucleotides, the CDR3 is TGCGCCAGCAGCCAAGCCCATCCGGGACTAGCGGGAACCGATGAGCAGTTCTTC. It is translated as CASSQAHPGLAGTDEQFF.

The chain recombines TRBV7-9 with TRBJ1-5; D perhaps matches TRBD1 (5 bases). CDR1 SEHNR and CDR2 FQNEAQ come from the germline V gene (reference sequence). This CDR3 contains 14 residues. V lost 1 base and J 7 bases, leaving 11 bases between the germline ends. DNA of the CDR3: TGTGCCAGCAGCTTAGTAGGGGCCGGGCAGCCCCAGCATTTT. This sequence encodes CASSLVGAGQPQHF.

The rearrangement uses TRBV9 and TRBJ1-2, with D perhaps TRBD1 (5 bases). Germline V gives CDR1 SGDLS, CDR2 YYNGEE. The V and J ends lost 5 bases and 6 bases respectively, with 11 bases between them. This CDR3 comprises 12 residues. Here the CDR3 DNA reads TGTGCCAGCAGGGGGGGTACGGATGGCTACACCTTC. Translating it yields CASRGGTDGYTF.

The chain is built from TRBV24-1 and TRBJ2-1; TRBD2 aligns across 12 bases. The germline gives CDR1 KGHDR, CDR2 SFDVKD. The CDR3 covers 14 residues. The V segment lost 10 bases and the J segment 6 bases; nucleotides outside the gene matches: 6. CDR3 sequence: CATARLAGVNEQFF. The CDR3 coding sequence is TGTGCCACAGCGAGACTAGCGGGAGTCAATGAGCAGTTCTTC.

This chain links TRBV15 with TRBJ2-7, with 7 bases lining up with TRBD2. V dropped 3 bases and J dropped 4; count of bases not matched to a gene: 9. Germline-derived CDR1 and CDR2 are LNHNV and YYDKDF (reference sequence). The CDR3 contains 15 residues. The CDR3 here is CATSSPPAGRYEQYF. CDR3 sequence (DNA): TGTGCCACCAGCAGTCCCCCAGCGGGACGATACGAGCAGTACTTC.

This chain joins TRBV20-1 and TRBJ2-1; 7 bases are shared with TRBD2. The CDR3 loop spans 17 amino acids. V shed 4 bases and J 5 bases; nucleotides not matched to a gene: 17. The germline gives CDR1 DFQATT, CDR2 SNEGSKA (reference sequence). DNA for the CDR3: TGCAGTGCTATAGTCCTAGCGGTATGGGCGGCGCACAATGAGCAGTTCTTC. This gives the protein CSAIVLAVWAAHNEQFF.

As DNA, the CDR3 is TGTGCCAGTTCACAGGGTTCCCATGAGCAGTTCTTC. Encoded protein: CASSQGSHEQFF. This chain links TRBV28 with TRBJ2-1; tentative D call: TRBD1 (6 bases). Germline CDR1 MDHEN, CDR2 SYDVKM. The CDR3 is made up of 12 amino acids. V lost 9 bases and J 8 bases, leaving 14 bases between the germline ends.

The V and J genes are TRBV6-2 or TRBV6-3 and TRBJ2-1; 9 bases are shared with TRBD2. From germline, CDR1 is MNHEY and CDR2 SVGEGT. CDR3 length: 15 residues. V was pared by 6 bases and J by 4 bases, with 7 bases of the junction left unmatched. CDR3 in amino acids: CASSPSGMLYNEQFF. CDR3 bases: TGTGCCAGCAGCCCTAGCGGGATGTTGTACAATGAGCAGTTCTTC.

The CDR3 DNA reads as TGTGCCAGCAGCAATCCTGGTAGCGGTTACTCCTACGAGCAGTACTTC. Translating gives CASSNPGSGYSYEQYF. J is TRBJ2-7 and V is TRBV13, with D perhaps TRBD2 (6 bases). Trimming shortened V by 5 bases and J by 0 bases, and 17 bases separated the two germline ends. From germline, CDR1 is PRHDT and CDR2 FYEKMQ (reference sequence). The length of the CDR3 is 16 residues.

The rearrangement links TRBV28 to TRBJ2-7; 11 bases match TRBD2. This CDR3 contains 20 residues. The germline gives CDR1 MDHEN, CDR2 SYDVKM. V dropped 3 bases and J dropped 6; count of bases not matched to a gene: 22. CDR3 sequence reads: CASSFSLTTYLAGGFGEQYF. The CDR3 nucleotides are TGTGCCAGCAGTTTCAGCCTTACCACCTATCTAGCGGGAGGTTTTGGCGAGCAGTACTTC.

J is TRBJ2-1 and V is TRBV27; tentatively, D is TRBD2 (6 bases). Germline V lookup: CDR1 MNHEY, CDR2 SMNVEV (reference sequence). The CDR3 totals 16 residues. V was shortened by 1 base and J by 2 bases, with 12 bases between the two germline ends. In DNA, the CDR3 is TGTGCCAGCAGTTTATTATCGTCTAGCGCCTACAATGAGCAGTTCTTC. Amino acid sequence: CASSLLSSSAYNEQFF.

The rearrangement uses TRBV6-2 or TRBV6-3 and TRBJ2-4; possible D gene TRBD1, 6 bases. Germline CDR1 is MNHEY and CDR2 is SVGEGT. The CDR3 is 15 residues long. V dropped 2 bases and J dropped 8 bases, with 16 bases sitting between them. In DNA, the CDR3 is TGTGCCAGCAGTTACCCTCCCAGGGGAGACGACATTCAGTACTTC. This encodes CASSYPPRGDDIQYF.

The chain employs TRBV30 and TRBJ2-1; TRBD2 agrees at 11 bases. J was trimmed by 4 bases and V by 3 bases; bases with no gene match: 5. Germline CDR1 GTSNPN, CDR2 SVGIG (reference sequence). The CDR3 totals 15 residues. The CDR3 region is CAWRFLAGGYNEQFF. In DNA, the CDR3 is TGTGCCTGGAGATTCCTAGCGGGGGGATACAATGAGCAGTTCTTC.

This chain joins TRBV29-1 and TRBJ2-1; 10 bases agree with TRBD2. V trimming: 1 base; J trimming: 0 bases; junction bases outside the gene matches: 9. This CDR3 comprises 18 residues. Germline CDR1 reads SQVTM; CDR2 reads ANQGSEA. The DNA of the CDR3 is TGCAGCGTTGAAGGAGAGGCTAGCGGGGGCCTCTCCTACAATGAGCAGTTCTTC. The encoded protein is CSVEGEASGGLSYNEQFF.

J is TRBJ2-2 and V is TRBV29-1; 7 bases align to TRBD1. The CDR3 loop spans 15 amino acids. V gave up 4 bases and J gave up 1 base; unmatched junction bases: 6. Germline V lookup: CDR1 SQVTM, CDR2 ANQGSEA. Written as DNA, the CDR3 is TGCAGCGTTGTAAGAGGGACAGAGAACACCGGGGAGCTGTTTTTT. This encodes CSVVRGTENTGELFF.

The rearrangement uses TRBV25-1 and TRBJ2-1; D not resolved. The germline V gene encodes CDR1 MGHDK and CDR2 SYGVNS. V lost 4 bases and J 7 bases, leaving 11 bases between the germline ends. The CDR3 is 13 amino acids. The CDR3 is CASSVYSSNEQFF. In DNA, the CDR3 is TGTGCCAGCAGTGTATACTCATCTAATGAGCAGTTCTTC.

The CDR3 nucleotides are TGTGCCAGCAGCCGGGTAGGAGCGGGAGTGGTTGGTGAGCAGTTCTTC. Amino acids: CASSRVGAGVVGEQFF. The chain links TRBV3-1 to TRBJ2-1, with 8 bases matching TRBD2. The CDR3 is 16 amino acids. V lost 4 bases to trimming and J lost 9 bases; unmatched junction nucleotides: 14. Looked up from germline, CDR1 is LGHDT and CDR2 is YNNKEL (reference sequence).